This T cell receptor (beta chain) stems from a study of blood T cells in healthy people across ages. Background on the study: About one barcoded beta molecule per two T cells was captured by template switching.

The donors, healthy Caucasians from Russia, were aged about 6 to 100. For the second PCR, which ran for 7 to 11 cycles, a sample-barcoded 5' primer and a J-beta primer mix were used. Each CDR3 protein gets one entry after TCRdb re-called the 5' RACE reads with MiXCR. The repertoire holds over 300,000 distinct CDR3 sequences, 45% to 60% seen once, with around 53% in the top ten. CDR1 is KGHSH and CDR2 is LQKENI in the germline V gene. This CDR3 has 15 amino acids. With 2 bases removed from V and 1 base from J, the gap between germline ends came to 11 bases. The clonotype originates from a man aged 60-69 years in good health. This chain links TRBV18 with TRBJ1-1; D gene unclear. Sequencing input: blood. DNA for the CDR3: TGTGCCAGCTCACCAAGTGGATGGGGGAACACTGAAGCTTTCTTT. Its protein is CASSPSGWGNTEAFF.